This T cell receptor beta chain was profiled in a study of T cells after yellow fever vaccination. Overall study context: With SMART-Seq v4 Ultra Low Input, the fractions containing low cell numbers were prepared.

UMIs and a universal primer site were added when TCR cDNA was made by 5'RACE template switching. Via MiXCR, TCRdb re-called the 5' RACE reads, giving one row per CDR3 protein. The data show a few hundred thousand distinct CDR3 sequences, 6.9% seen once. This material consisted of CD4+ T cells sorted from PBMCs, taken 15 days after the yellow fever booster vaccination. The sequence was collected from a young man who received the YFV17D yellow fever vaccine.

The CDR3 is CSARGLQGLGEQYF. The DNA for the CDR3 is TGCAGTGCTAGAGGCCTGCAGGGTCTAGGGGAGCAGTACTTC. The chain links TRBV20-1 to TRBJ2-7; TRBD1 might be the D (5 bases). Per germline, CDR1 DFQATT and CDR2 SNEGSKA (reference sequence). CDR3 length: 14 residues. With 1 base removed from V and 7 bases from J, the gap between germline ends came to 17 bases.